Below, 28 T cell receptor beta chains from the same sample are listed, as sequenced in a study of CD4 and CD8 cells across lung adenocarcinoma regions. MiXCR was run by TCRdb on the PCR reads, yielding one entry per CDR3 protein. This sample has approximately 25,000 distinct CDR3 sequences, with 53% found just once. Sequencing was done on a sample of CD8+ T cells from the center of a lung tumor. These receptors were obtained from a male donor with lung adenocarcinoma. The CD4 and CD8 labels of this study may be unreliable.

This clonotype was observed a handful of times. The V gene is TRBV3-1, the J gene TRBJ2-1; D could derive from TRBD1 or TRBD2 (5 bases each). Germline V gene lookup returns CDR1 LGHDT and CDR2 YNNKEL (reference sequence). V gave up 4 bases and J gave up 10 bases, with 14 bases separating them. This CDR3 has 13 amino acids. This CDR3 reads CASSPRAGGEQFF. CDR3 nucleotide sequence: TGTGCCAGCAGCCCCAGGGCCGGAGGAGAGCAGTTCTTC.

This chain connects TRBV28 to TRBJ2-2; D might be TRBD2 (5 bases). Trimming left V 6 bases short and J 0 bases short, with 14 bases between. The CDR3 sequence is 16 residues long. CDR1 and CDR2 from the germline V gene are MDHEN and SYDVKM. The CDR3 loop is CASSGLKGSNTGELFF. In DNA form, the CDR3 reads TGTGCCAGCAGCGGACTGAAGGGATCGAACACCGGGGAGCTGTTTTTT.

In its sample, this clonotype was seen a few times. The chain recombines TRBV20-1 with TRBJ2-7; D perhaps matches TRBD1 (6 bases). Germline loops: CDR1 DFQATT, CDR2 SNEGSKA (reference sequence). Trimming took off 4 bases at V and 0 bases at J, with 10 bases between the two ends. CDR3 length: 13 amino acids. In DNA, the CDR3 is TGCAGTGCTACAGGGGCTCTCTCCTACGAGCAGTACTTC. Protein: CSATGALSYEQYF.

The chain joins TRBV6-2 or TRBV6-3 to TRBJ2-1, with D possibly being TRBD1 (6 bases). The J call may be in error: the DNA end matches TRBJ2-7 better. Germline CDR1 and CDR2: MNHEY and SVGEGT. The CDR3 contains 11 residues. The CDR3 loop reads CASQDRSEQYF. In DNA, the CDR3 is TGTGCCAGCCAGGACAGAAGCGAGCAGTACTTC.

V gene TRBV10-2 combines with J gene TRBJ2-1; 8 positions agree with TRBD2. Gene TRBJ2-5 matches the end of the DNA better, so the J call may be wrong. Germline lookup yields CDR1 WSHSY and CDR2 SAAADI. The CDR3 extends over 15 amino acids. The CDR3 protein is CASSRGAGGVETQYF. Here the CDR3 DNA reads TGCGCCAGCAGCCGAGGTGCGGGAGGAGTAGAGACCCAGTACTTC.

The chain is built from TRBV4-1 and TRBJ2-1; the D call may be TRBD1 or TRBD2 (6 bases each). The CDR3 covers 16 residues. V was pared by 1 base and J by 5 bases, with 15 bases between. CDR1 MGHRA and CDR2 YSYEKL come from the germline V gene. CDR3: CASSQGEAGTNNEQFF. CDR3 coding DNA: TGCGCCAGCAGCCAAGGTGAGGCGGGGACAAACAATGAGCAGTTCTTC.

V usage is TRBV6-1 and J usage is TRBJ2-1; TRBD2 matches 13 bases. Germline CDR1 reads MNHNS; CDR2 reads SASEGT. The CDR3 spans 16 residues. V lost 6 bases, J lost 7 bases, and 9 bases stayed unmatched. CDR3 residues: CASRSGTTSGRNEQFF. The DNA for the CDR3 is TGTGCCAGCAGATCGGGGACGACTAGCGGGAGGAATGAGCAGTTCTTC.

The rearrangement links TRBV10-3 to TRBJ2-3; the match to TRBD1 covers 11 bases. Trimming removed 10 bases from V and 4 bases from J; junction bases left unmatched: 4. Germline V gives CDR1 ENHRY, CDR2 SYGVKD. The CDR3 has 13 amino acids. CDR3 protein: CATGTGGSDTQYF. The CDR3 DNA reads TGTGCCACCGGGACAGGGGGGTCAGATACGCAGTATTTT.

V usage is TRBV9 and J usage is TRBJ1-4; D gene uncertain. With 0 bases removed from V and 3 bases from J, the gap between germline ends came to 6 bases. The CDR3 is 14 amino acids. Germline V gene data show CDR1 as SGDLS and CDR2 as YYNGEE. DNA for the CDR3: TGTGCCAGCAGCGTAGGAGGAGCTAATGAAAAACTGTTTTTT. Its protein product is CASSVGGANEKLFF.

The chain is built from TRBV4-2 and TRBJ1-3, with D possibly TRBD1 on 6 matching bases. The germline V gene encodes CDR1 LGHNA and CDR2 YNFKEQ. There are 17 residues in the CDR3. V was clipped by 0 bases and J by 0 bases, with 12 bases between them. This CDR3 reads CASSQDEGGSSGNTIYF. For the CDR3, the DNA is TGTGCCAGCAGCCAAGATGAGGGGGGGAGCTCTGGAAACACCATATATTTT.

The V gene is TRBV6-2 or TRBV6-3, the J gene TRBJ2-1, with a possible D match to TRBD1 (6 bases). The J call is doubtful: the DNA matches TRBJ2-5 better. Germline-derived CDR1 and CDR2 are MNHEY and SVGEGT. This CDR3 region has 13 residues. CDR3 loop: CASSYDRPETQYF. The CDR3 DNA reads TGTGCCAGCAGTTACGACAGGCCAGAGACCCAGTACTTC.

The V gene is TRBV6-5, the J gene TRBJ2-4; the D gene is possibly TRBD1 (5 bases). Per germline, CDR1 MNHEY and CDR2 SVGAGI. The ends were cut back, 0 bases at V and 13 bases at J, with 22 bases in the middle. This CDR3 has 16 amino acids. CDR3: CASSYSGLWALDMQYF. The CDR3 bases are TGTGCCAGCAGTTACTCGGGGCTGTGGGCCTTAGATATGCAGTACTTC.

The rearrangement uses TRBV4-1 and TRBJ1-6; D may be TRBD1 (6 bases). V shed 3 bases and J shed 9 bases, with 15 bases lying between them. The CDR3 loop spans 15 amino acids. Germline values: CDR1 MGHRA, CDR2 YSYEKL. The DNA of the CDR3 is TGCGCCAGCAGCCAGGGACACCGGATTGCTTCACCCCTCCACTTT. Amino acids: CASSQGHRIASPLHF.

This clonotype was counted a few times. The V gene is TRBV27, the J gene TRBJ2-1, with D possibly matching TRBD2 (5 bases). From germline, CDR1 is MNHEY and CDR2 SMNVEV (reference sequence). The V end was cut by 8 bases, the J end by 5 bases, with 19 bases between. This CDR3 comprises 15 residues. The CDR3 loop is CASARELPTHNEQFF. CDR3 DNA: TGTGCCAGCGCAAGGGAGCTCCCCACACACAATGAGCAGTTCTTC.

The table lists this clonotype with many counts. This rearrangement joins TRBV6-1 to TRBJ2-4; the match to TRBD1 covers 9 bases. Trimming removed 10 bases from V and 6 bases from J; junction bases left unmatched: 10. This CDR3 is 14 amino acids long. Per germline, CDR1 MNHNS and CDR2 SASEGT. DNA of the CDR3: TGTGCCACCAAGGTCCCGGGACAGGGAAACATTCAGTACTTC. Protein product: CATKVPGQGNIQYF.

Comment on this clonotype: An end of the junction differs from the germline gene, which may be a read error. J is TRBJ2-2 and V is TRBV7-2; 8 bases match TRBD1. There are 14 residues in the CDR3. The V gene's germline CDR1 is SGHTA and CDR2 FQGNSA. The CDR3 region has the DNA TGTGCCAGCAGCTCCCCGGTTAACAGGGGGGAGCTGCTTTTT. This codes for CASSSPVNRGELLF.

This clonotype was recorded many times. The chain uses TRBV4-2 and TRBJ2-1; a possible D gene is TRBD2 (5 bases). V lost 0 bases and J 7 bases, leaving 10 bases between the germline ends. The CDR3 is 14 residues long. The V gene's germline CDR1 is LGHNA and CDR2 YNFKEQ. The CDR3: CASSQDIGGNEQFF. The CDR3 nucleotides are TGTGCCAGCAGCCAAGATATTGGCGGGAATGAGCAGTTCTTC.

Sample share makes this clonotype medium-sized. This sequence joins TRBV10-1 and TRBJ1-2, with D unresolved. Germline CDR1 and CDR2: WNHNN and SYGVQD (reference sequence). The CDR3 is 11 amino acids. V was trimmed by 6 bases and J by 7 bases, leaving 9 bases between them. CDR3 bases: TGCGCCAGCAGATGGGCTTGTGGCTACACCTTC. As protein: CASRWACGYTF.

Comment on this clonotype: The junction does not match germline at one end; this may be a read error. V usage is TRBV6-1 and J usage is TRBJ2-5, with 8 bases matching TRBD2. This CDR3 has 21 residues. Germline V lookup: CDR1 MNHNS, CDR2 SASEGT. CDR3 in amino acids: CASSEALAGGGGVRAQKTQYF. CDR3 coding DNA: TGTGCCAGCAGTGAAGCGCTCGCCGGGGGGGGCGGGGTCCGAGCCCAAAAGACCCAGTACTTC.

With respect to this clonotype: Germline is not matched at one junction end, which may reflect a read error. The chain couples TRBV10-3 to TRBJ2-2, with D hard to call. The CDR3 length is 12 residues. Germline lookup yields CDR1 ENHRY and CDR2 SYGVKD. The CDR3 DNA sequence: TGTGCCATGACTGGGTGCACAGATAAGCTGTATTTT. Translating it yields CAMTGCTDKLYF.

The J gene is TRBJ2-1, the V gene TRBV5-1; D uncertain. The closer fit of TRBJ2-7 to the DNA end suggests the J call may be wrong. From germline, CDR1 is SGHRS and CDR2 YFSETQ. The length of the CDR3 is 14 residues. CDR3 coding DNA: TGCGCCAGCAGCCCTGTTCTGGGGTCCTACGAGCAGTACTTC. It codes for CASSPVLGSYEQYF.

The V and J genes are TRBV6-4 and TRBJ2-3; the D gene could be TRBD1 or TRBD2 (5 bases each). The CDR3 is made up of 14 amino acids. The V gene lost 7 bases and the J gene lost 12 bases, with 23 bases spanning the gap. The germline CDR1 and CDR2 sequences are MRHNA and SNTAGT. CDR3 bases: TGTGCCAGCACGGGGCTGTGGGCCAAAGACATTCAGTATTTT. Its protein product is CASTGLWAKDIQYF.

The genes are TRBV7-3 and TRBJ2-3; 7 bases are shared with TRBD2. The CDR3 is made up of 14 amino acids. V was clipped by 5 bases and J by 1 base; unmatched bases: 3. Germline CDR1 is SGHTA and CDR2 is FQGTGA. CDR3 sequence reads: CASSLTSGTDTQYF. In nucleotides, the CDR3 is TGTGCCAGCAGCCTCACTAGCGGCACAGATACGCAGTATTTT.

J is TRBJ2-5 and V is TRBV6-1, with a tentative D call TRBD1 (5 bases). The germline V gene encodes CDR1 MNHNS and CDR2 SASEGT. The CDR3 spans 13 residues. The CDR3 reads CGLRVRDQDIQYF. In nucleotides, the CDR3 is TGTGGGCTCAGGGTCCGTGACCAAGACATCCAGTACTTC.

This clonotype was seen at least ten times. The CDR3 DNA follows: TGTGCCAGCAGCTTAGGATCAGGGATAGTCCTTGGGGAGCTGTTTTTT. Translated: CASSLGSGIVLGELFF. This rearrangement joins TRBV7-6 to TRBJ2-2; tentative D call: TRBD1 (5 bases). The length of the CDR3 is 16 residues. Germline values: CDR1 SGHVS, CDR2 FNYEAQ. Trimming shortened V by 1 base and J by 8 bases, and 17 bases separated the two germline ends.

By sample fraction, this clonotype is medium-sized. The CDR3 DNA reads TGTGCCAGTGGGCGGGACGGGCCCAGCTCCTACAATGAGCAGTTCTTC. Translated: CASGRDGPSSYNEQFF. The chain has TRBV6-5 and TRBJ2-1; perhaps TRBD2 as D (6 bases). The CDR3 runs to 16 residues. Germline values: CDR1 MNHEY, CDR2 SVGAGI. V was clipped by 9 bases and J by 0 bases, with 18 bases between them.

This clonotype was counted between two and nine times. The chain recombines TRBV6-1 with TRBJ2-3, with D possibly being TRBD1 (5 bases). The germline V gene has CDR1 MNHNS and CDR2 SASEGT. V gave up 0 bases and J gave up 6 bases, with 16 bases separating them. The CDR3 contains 16 residues. In DNA form, the CDR3 reads TGTGCCAGCAGTGAAGCGGGGCCGTGGGTTAAGGATACGCAGTATTTT. This sequence encodes CASSEAGPWVKDTQYF.

This clonotype was seen ten or more times. The chain recombines TRBV6-5 with TRBJ2-1, with D unclear. CDR1 and CDR2 (germline): MNHEY, SVGAGI. V lost 2 bases and J lost 7, with 12 bases in between. There are 14 residues in the CDR3. CDR3: CASSYAYSGNEQFF. The DNA of the CDR3 is TGTGCCAGCAGTTACGCATATTCCGGGAATGAGCAGTTCTTC.